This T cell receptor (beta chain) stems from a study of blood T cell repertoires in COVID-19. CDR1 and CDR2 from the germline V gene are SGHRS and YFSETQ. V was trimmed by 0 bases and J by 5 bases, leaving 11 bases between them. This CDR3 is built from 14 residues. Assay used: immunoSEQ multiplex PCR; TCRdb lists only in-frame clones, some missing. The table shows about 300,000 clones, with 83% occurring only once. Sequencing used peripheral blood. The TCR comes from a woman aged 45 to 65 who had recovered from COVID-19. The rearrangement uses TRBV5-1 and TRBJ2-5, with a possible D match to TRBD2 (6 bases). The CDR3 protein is CASSLEGGVETQYF. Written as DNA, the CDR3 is TGCGCCAGCAGCTTGGAAGGAGGGGTGGAGACCCAGTACTTC.